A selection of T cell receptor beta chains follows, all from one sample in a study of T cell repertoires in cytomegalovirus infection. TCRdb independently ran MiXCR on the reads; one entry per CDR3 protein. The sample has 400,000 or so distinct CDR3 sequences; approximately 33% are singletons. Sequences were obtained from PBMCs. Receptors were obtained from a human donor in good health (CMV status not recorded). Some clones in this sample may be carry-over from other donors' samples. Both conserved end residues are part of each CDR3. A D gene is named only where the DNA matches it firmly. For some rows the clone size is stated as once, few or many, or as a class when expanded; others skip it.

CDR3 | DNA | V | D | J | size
CASSPDINSPLHF | TGTGCCAGCAGTCCTGACATTAATTCACCCCTCCACTTT | TRBV6-4 | - | TRBJ1-6 | few
CASSRTGTSKETQYF | TGTGCCAGCAGCCGAACCGGGACTAGCAAGGAGACCCAGTACTTC | TRBV7-6 | TRBD2 | TRBJ2-5 | -
CASSSPGQGDYGYTF | TGTGCCAGCAGCTCCCCGGGACAGGGGGACTATGGCTACACCTTC | TRBV5-4 | TRBD1 | TRBJ1-2 | -
CASWGSGRGLGQPQHF | TGTGCCAGTTGGGGTTCGGGGAGGGGGCTAGGTCAGCCCCAGCATTTT | TRBV6-1 | TRBD1 | TRBJ1-5 | -
CASSLASSNLDTQYF | TGTGCCAGCAGCTTGGCTAGCTCCAACTTGGATACGCAGTATTTT | TRBV7-9 | - | TRBJ2-3 | few
CASSFRTEDYGYTF | TGTGCCAGCAGTTTTCGGACAGAAGACTATGGCTACACCTTC | TRBV12-3/TRBV12-4 | - | TRBJ1-2 | few
CASSYGLSTDTQYF | TGTGCCAGCAGTTATGGACTTAGCACAGATACGCAGTATTTT | TRBV6-1 | - | TRBJ2-3 | -
CASSLLGVFNEQFF | TGTGCCAGCAGCTTACTGGGTGTCTTCAATGAGCAGTTCTTC | TRBV7-6 | - | TRBJ2-1 | many
CASSIYAGRQPQHF | TGTGCCAGTAGTATATACGCAGGCCGTCAGCCCCAGCATTTT | TRBV19 | - | TRBJ1-5 | few
CASSYGQGGGTDTQYF | TGTGCCAGCAGCTACGGACAGGGAGGAGGAACAGATACGCAGTATTTT | TRBV7-9 | TRBD1 | TRBJ2-3 | many
CASSDPGRRTDTQYF | TGTGCCAGCAGCGACCCCGGACGGCGCACAGATACGCAGTATTTT | TRBV6-2/TRBV6-3 | - | TRBJ2-3 | -
CASSLVGGAGGNQETQYF | TGTGCCAGCAGCTTAGTGGGGGGGGCTGGAGGTAATCAAGAGACCCAGTACTTC | TRBV7-2 | - | TRBJ2-5 | few
CASSPRTDRSYEQYF | TGTGCCAGCAGCCCCCGGACAGACAGGTCCTACGAGCAGTACTTC | TRBV2 | - | TRBJ2-7 | many
CASGNGEQETQYF | TGTGCCAGCGGCAACGGGGAGCAAGAGACCCAGTACTTC | TRBV5-5 | - | TRBJ2-5 | many
CSAGAPGGPDEQFF | TGCAGTGCTGGAGCCCCGGGGGGGCCTGATGAGCAGTTCTTC | TRBV20-1 | TRBD2 | TRBJ2-1 | few
CASSLMMAGGEQYF | TGTGCCAGCAGCTTGATGATGGCGGGGGGCGAGCAGTACTTC | TRBV11-2 | TRBD2 | TRBJ2-7 | many
CATRGLEQETQYF | TGTGCCACCCGAGGACTGGAACAAGAGACCCAGTACTTC | TRBV19 | - | TRBJ2-5 | -
CASTTGGTNEKLFF | TGTGCCAGCACCACAGGGGGAACTAATGAAAAACTGTTTTTT | TRBV12-3/TRBV12-4 | TRBD1 | TRBJ1-4 | -
CASSQDLPFYEQYF | TGCGCCAGCAGCCAAGATCTTCCTTTCTACGAGCAGTACTTC | TRBV4-1 | - | TRBJ2-7 | -
CSVPRTDSSSYNEQFF | TGCAGCGTTCCTCGGACGGATTCTAGCTCCTACAATGAGCAGTTCTTC | TRBV29-1 | - | TRBJ2-1 | few
CASSLMGADSYNEQFF | TGTGCCAGCAGCTTAATGGGGGCAGACAGCTACAATGAGCAGTTCTTC | TRBV11-2 | - | TRBJ2-1 | few
CASSRDGIITEAFF | TGTGCCAGCAGCCGGGACGGAATAATCACTGAAGCTTTCTTT | TRBV6-8 | - | TRBJ1-1 | -
CASSLAPDRSYNEQFF | TGTGCCAGCAGCTTAGCGCCGGACCGCTCCTACAATGAGCAGTTCTTC | TRBV7-2 | - | TRBJ2-1 | many
CATSIGYNEQFF | TGTGCCACCAGTATCGGCTACAATGAGCAGTTCTTC | TRBV24-1 | - | TRBJ2-1 | -
CASSPGQGTHSYEQYF | TGTGCCAGCAGTCCAGGACAGGGGACCCACTCCTACGAGCAGTACTTC | TRBV12-3/TRBV12-4 | TRBD1 | TRBJ2-7 | many
CASSLTPGQRNTGELFF | TGTGCCAGCAGCCTTACCCCGGGACAGAGAAACACCGGGGAGCTGTTTTTT | TRBV5-5 | TRBD1 | TRBJ2-2 | -
CASSLTTQRDEQFF | TGTGCCAGCAGTCTAACGACACAACGAGATGAGCAGTTCTTC | TRBV27 | - | TRBJ2-1 | -
CSSSTWTGASYEQYF | TGTTCCAGCAGCACTTGGACAGGGGCGTCCTACGAGCAGTACTTC | TRBV7-9 | TRBD1 | TRBJ2-7 | -
CSATKRGGAPYEQYF | TGCAGTGCTACTAAACGGGGCGGGGCGCCCTACGAGCAGTACTTC | TRBV20-1 | - | TRBJ2-7 | once
CASSIRDSNSPLHF | TGTGCCAGTAGTATCAGGGATTCAAATTCACCCCTCCACTTT | TRBV19 | - | TRBJ1-6 | -
CASSQDIYTEAFF | TGTGCCAGCAGTCAAGACATTTACACTGAAGCTTTCTTT | TRBV12-3/TRBV12-4 | - | TRBJ1-1 | -
CASSLQRGVYNEQFF | TGTGCCAGCAGCTTACAGCGGGGGGTCTACAATGAGCAGTTCTTC | TRBV7-2 | TRBD2 | TRBJ2-1 | many
CASSISPGGGYEQYF | TGTGCCAGCAGTATCTCTCCAGGGGGCGGCTACGAGCAGTACTTC | TRBV27 | TRBD1 | TRBJ2-7 | few
CSAREAGGHPRETQYF | TGCAGTGCTAGAGAAGCGGGGGGGCACCCTCGGGAGACCCAGTACTTC | TRBV20-1 | TRBD2 | TRBJ2-5 | -
CASSFGANTEAFF | TGTGCCAGCAGTTTCGGAGCGAACACTGAAGCTTTCTTT | TRBV6-2/TRBV6-3 | - | TRBJ1-1 | -
CAISASSYEQYF | TGTGCCATCAGTGCCAGCTCCTACGAGCAGTACTTC | TRBV10-3 | - | TRBJ2-7 | few
CATSRVGQDEAFF | TGTGCCACCAGCAGAGTGGGCCAGGATGAAGCTTTCTTT | TRBV15 | - | TRBJ1-1 | -
CASRPGTGGGGGGYTF | TGTGCCAGCAGACCTGGGACAGGGGGCGGGGGCGGTGGCTACACCTTC | TRBV6-5 | TRBD1 | TRBJ1-2 | -
CASSLYATVPTHNEQFF | TGTGCCAGCAGCCTATACGCCACGGTCCCCACGCACAATGAGCAGTTCTTC | TRBV5-4 | - | TRBJ2-1 | once
CAISESEGTSNQPQHF | TGTGCCATCAGTGAGTCGGAGGGGACTAGCAATCAGCCCCAGCATTTT | TRBV10-3 | - | TRBJ1-5 | -
CASSPQHTNTEAFF | TGTGCCAGCAGCCCTCAACACACGAACACTGAAGCTTTCTTT | TRBV7-2 | - | TRBJ1-1 | many
CASSSRTKNYGYTF | TGTGCCAGCAGCTCTCGGACAAAAAACTATGGCTACACCTTC | TRBV5-4 | - | TRBJ1-2 | few
CASCFERILGKTQYF | TGTGCCAGCTGCTTCGAGCGAATTTTGGGGAAGACCCAGTACTTC | TRBV7-2 | - | TRBJ2-5 | -
CASSYEGTGANVLTF | TGTGCCAGCAGTTACGAGGGCACTGGGGCCAACGTCCTGACTTTC | TRBV6-8 | - | TRBJ2-6 | -
CASSLALGYEAFF | TGTGCCAGCAGCTTAGCCTTGGGGTATGAAGCTTTCTTT | TRBV7-6 | - | TRBJ1-1 | few
CASTLQAGDSPLHF | TGTGCCAGCACCCTACAGGCGGGGGATTCACCCCTCCACTTT | TRBV12-3/TRBV12-4 | - | TRBJ1-6 | many
CASSLQTGYGEKLFF | TGTGCCAGCAGCTTACAGACAGGGTATGGTGAAAAACTGTTTTTT | TRBV11-2 | TRBD1 | TRBJ1-4 | -
CASSPPGQGTETQYF | TGTGCCAGCAGTCCTCCGGGACAGGGTACCGAGACCCAGTACTTC | TRBV27 | TRBD1 | TRBJ2-5 | few
CASSFLGDEKLFF | TGTGCCAGCAGCTTTCTGGGCGATGAAAAACTGTTTTTT | TRBV7-2 | - | TRBJ1-4 | many
CASSTWGRATEAFF | TGTGCCAGTAGTACGTGGGGGAGGGCGACTGAAGCTTTCTTT | TRBV19 | - | TRBJ1-1 | -
CASSELVGTGLTGELFF | TGTGCCAGCAGTGAACTAGTGGGGACAGGGCTAACCGGGGAGCTGTTTTTT | TRBV2 | TRBD1 | TRBJ2-2 | -
CASSLGLVGRTEAFF | TGTGCCAGCAGCTTGGGCCTAGTCGGGAGGACTGAAGCTTTCTTT | TRBV7-2 | - | TRBJ1-1 | -
CATSRSSSNTEAFF | TGTGCCACCAGCAGATCCTCGTCGAACACTGAAGCTTTCTTT | TRBV15 | - | TRBJ1-1 | -
CASSDGENYGYTF | TGTGCCAGCAGTGATGGCGAAAACTATGGCTACACCTTC | TRBV2 | - | TRBJ1-2 | few
CASSFPRAGYSNQPQHF | TGTGCCAGCAGCTTTCCGAGGGCAGGTTATAGCAATCAGCCCCAGCATTTT | TRBV7-8 | - | TRBJ1-5 | many
CASSYFRQAPTEAFF | TGTGCCAGCAGTTACTTCCGACAGGCGCCCACTGAAGCTTTCTTT | TRBV6-5 | - | TRBJ1-1 | -
CASSLTGANTGELFF | TGTGCCAGCAGCTTAACAGGGGCGAACACCGGGGAGCTGTTTTTT | TRBV7-2 | TRBD1 | TRBJ2-2 | many
CASSQQGSSTDTQCF | TGTGCCAGCAGCCAACAGGGTTCAAGCACAGATACGCAGTGTTTT | TRBV14 | - | TRBJ2-3 | -